Listed below are T cell receptor beta chains from one sample, sequenced in a study of regulatory T cells in long-lasting Graves disease. TCRdb redid the calling of the multiplex PCR reads with MiXCR, one entry per CDR3 protein. Among 300,000 to 350,000 distinct CDR3 sequences listed, roughly a fifth were seen once. Material: peripheral blood mononuclear cells (PBMCs), obtained when the disease was refractory, from a patient treated with antithyroid drugs. All receptors derive from a female donor with Graves disease. CDR3s leave out the opening cysteine and the closing phenylalanine or tryptophan.

j_gene: TRBJ1-6; v_gene: TRBV12-3/TRBV12-4; len: 12; CDR3aa: ASSRTGGNSPLH
j_gene: TRBJ2-7; v_gene: TRBV6-1; len: 12; CDR3aa: ASSRDRESNEQY
j_gene: TRBJ2-5; v_gene: TRBV6-5; len: 13; CDR3aa: ASSYSTSGLETQY
j_gene: TRBJ2-3; v_gene: TRBV11-1; len: 14; CDR3aa: ASSLEGVPSTDTQY
j_gene: TRBJ1-1; v_gene: TRBV5-4; len: 13; CDR3aa: ASKSRGPRNTEAF
j_gene: TRBJ1-1; v_gene: TRBV30; len: 14; CDR3aa: AWSRAGAQWNTEAF
j_gene: TRBJ1-5; v_gene: TRBV19; len: 18; CDR3aa: ASSILSIFSGTSSNQPQH
j_gene: TRBJ2-1; v_gene: TRBV6-9; len: 13; CDR3aa: ASSSSDRLGNEQF
j_gene: .; v_gene: TRBV9; len: 13; CDR3aa: ASSVTSGRFGEQF
j_gene: TRBJ2-4; v_gene: TRBV29-1; len: 11; CDR3aa: SVEEATLNIQY
j_gene: TRBJ2-1; v_gene: TRBV20-1; len: 17; CDR3aa: SAEDPTWSSGSSYNEQF
j_gene: TRBJ2-5; v_gene: TRBV6-5; len: 14; CDR3aa: ASSYHSGSRLETQY
j_gene: TRBJ1-2; v_gene: TRBV29-1; len: 10; CDR3aa: SVEDTGYGYT
j_gene: TRBJ2-2; v_gene: TRBV15; len: 12; CDR3aa: ATSRGPNTGELF
j_gene: TRBJ2-5; v_gene: TRBV5-6; len: 11; CDR3aa: ASSFPTKETQY
j_gene: TRBJ2-5; v_gene: TRBV7-9; len: 12; CDR3aa: ASSLGGGLETQY
j_gene: TRBJ1-6; v_gene: TRBV3-1; len: 15; CDR3aa: ASSQSSTGGLGSPLH
j_gene: TRBJ1-6; v_gene: TRBV27; len: 10; CDR3aa: ASRGQGVVLH
j_gene: TRBJ1-6; v_gene: TRBV27; len: 12; CDR3aa: ASAMSSYNSPLH
j_gene: TRBJ2-1; v_gene: TRBV9; len: 14; CDR3aa: ASSIRWTGGYNEQF
j_gene: TRBJ1-4; v_gene: TRBV5-4; len: 11; CDR3aa: ASSLRQDEKLF
j_gene: TRBJ2-2; v_gene: TRBV19; len: 13; CDR3aa: ASSIEAANTGELF
j_gene: TRBJ1-1; v_gene: TRBV3-1; len: 13; CDR3aa: ASSHPGQVNTEAF
j_gene: TRBJ1-2; v_gene: TRBV7-8; len: 13; CDR3aa: ASSSLGGSNYGYT
j_gene: TRBJ2-7; v_gene: TRBV7-9; len: 12; CDR3aa: ASSPTGGAKEQY
j_gene: TRBJ2-7; v_gene: TRBV12-3/TRBV12-4; len: 12; CDR3aa: ASSLGLVPQEQY
j_gene: TRBJ2-2; v_gene: TRBV12-3/TRBV12-4; len: 14; CDR3aa: ASSLRLARGTGELF